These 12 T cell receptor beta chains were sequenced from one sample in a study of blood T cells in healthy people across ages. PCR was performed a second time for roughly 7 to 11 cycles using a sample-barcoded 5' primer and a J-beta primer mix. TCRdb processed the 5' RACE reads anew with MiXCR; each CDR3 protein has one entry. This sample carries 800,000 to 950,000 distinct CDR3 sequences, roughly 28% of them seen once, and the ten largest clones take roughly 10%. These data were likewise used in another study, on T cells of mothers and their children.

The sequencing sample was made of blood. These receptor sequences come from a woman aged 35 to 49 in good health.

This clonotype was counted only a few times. The CDR3, as DNA: TGTGCCAGCAGTGGGTCAGCCCTCTATGGCTACACCTTC. It encodes CASSGSALYGYTF. The chain uses TRBV6-1 and TRBJ1-2; no reliable D call. The V and J ends lost 4 bases and 4 bases respectively, with 10 bases between them. From germline, CDR1 is MNHNS and CDR2 SASEGT. The CDR3 sequence is 13 residues long.

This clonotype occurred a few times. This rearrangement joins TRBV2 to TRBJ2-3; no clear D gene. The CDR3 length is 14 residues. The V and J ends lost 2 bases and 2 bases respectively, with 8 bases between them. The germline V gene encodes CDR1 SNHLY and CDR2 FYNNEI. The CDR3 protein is CASSEYVNTDTQYF. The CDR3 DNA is TGTGCCAGCAGTGAATATGTAAACACAGATACGCAGTATTTT. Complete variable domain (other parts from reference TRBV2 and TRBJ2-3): EPEVTQTPSHQVTQMGQEVILRCVPISNHLYFYWYRQILGQKVEFLVSFYNNEISEKSEIFDDQFSVERPDGSNFTLKIRSTKLEDSAMYFCASSEYVNTDTQYFGPGTRLTVL.

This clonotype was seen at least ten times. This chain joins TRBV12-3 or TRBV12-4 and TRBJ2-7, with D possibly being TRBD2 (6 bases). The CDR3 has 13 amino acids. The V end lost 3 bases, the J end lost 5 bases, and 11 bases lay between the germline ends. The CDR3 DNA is TGTGCCAGCAGTTTGGTCGGGGGAGACGAGCAGTACTTC. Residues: CASSLVGGDEQYF.

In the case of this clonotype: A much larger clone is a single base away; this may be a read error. DNA for the CDR3: TGCAGCGCGACATCAAACGGCTACGAGCAGTACTTC. It encodes CSATSNGYEQYF. This chain links TRBV29-1 with TRBJ2-7; D unresolved. Germline CDR1 is SQVTM and CDR2 is ANQGSEA. CDR3 size: 12 residues. Trimming took off 7 bases at V and 3 bases at J, with 13 bases between the two ends.

In DNA form, the CDR3 reads TGTGCCAGCAGTTACCGATGGACTAGCGGGGGGGCCAACACCGGGGAGCTGTTTTTT. Protein: CASSYRWTSGGANTGELFF. The V call is TRBV12-3 or TRBV12-4, the J call TRBJ2-2, with TRBD2 identical over 15 bases. The V gene end was trimmed by 4 bases and the J gene end by 2 bases; junction bases not matched to a gene: 8. The CDR3 is 19 residues long.

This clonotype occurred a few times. CDR3 loop: CSAPLTGGWDEQYF. Written as DNA, the CDR3 is TGCAGTGCCCCATTGACGGGGGGCTGGGACGAGCAGTACTTC. This chain links TRBV20-1 with TRBJ2-7; tentative D call: TRBD2 (7 bases). The V end was cut by 6 bases, the J end by 5 bases, with 20 bases between. The CDR3 contains 14 residues. Germline loops: CDR1 DFQATT, CDR2 SNEGSKA (reference sequence).

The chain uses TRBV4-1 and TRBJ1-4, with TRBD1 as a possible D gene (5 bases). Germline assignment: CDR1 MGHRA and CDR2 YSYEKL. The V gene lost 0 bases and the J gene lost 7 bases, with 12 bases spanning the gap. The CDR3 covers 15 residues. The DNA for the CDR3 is TGCGCCAGCAGCCAAGAGGCGGGGAGGGGTGAAAAACTGTTTTTT. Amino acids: CASSQEAGRGEKLFF.

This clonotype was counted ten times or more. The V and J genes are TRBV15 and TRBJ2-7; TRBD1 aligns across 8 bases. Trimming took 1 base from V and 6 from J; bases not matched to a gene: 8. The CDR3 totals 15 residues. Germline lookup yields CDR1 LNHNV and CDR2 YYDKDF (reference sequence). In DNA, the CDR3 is TGTGCCACCAGCAGAGGTCTTACAGGGGGTCTCGAGCAGTACTTC. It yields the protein CATSRGLTGGLEQYF. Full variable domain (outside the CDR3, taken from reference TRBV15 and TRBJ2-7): DAMVIQNPRYQVTQFGKPVTLSCSQTLNHNVMYWYQQKSSQAPKLLFHYYDKDFNNEADTPDNFQSRRPNTSFCFLDIRSPGLGDTAMYLCATSRGLTGGLEQYFGPGTRLTVT.

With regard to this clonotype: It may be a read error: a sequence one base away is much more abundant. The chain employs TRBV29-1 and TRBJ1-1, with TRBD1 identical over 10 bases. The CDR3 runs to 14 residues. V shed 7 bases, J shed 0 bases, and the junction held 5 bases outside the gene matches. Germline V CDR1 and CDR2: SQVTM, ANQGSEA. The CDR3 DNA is TGCAGCGGCCAGACAGGGGGCCTGAACACTGAAGCTTTCTTT. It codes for CSGQTGGLNTEAFF.

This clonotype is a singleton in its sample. The CDR3 loop reads CASSFGGPEPQHF. The CDR3 DNA is TGTGCCAGCAGCTTTGGGGGGCCTGAGCCCCAGCATTTT. The V call is TRBV7-2, the J call TRBJ1-5, with a tentative D call TRBD1 (6 bases). V dropped 3 bases and J dropped 8 bases, with 11 bases sitting between them. Germline loops: CDR1 SGHTA, CDR2 FQGNSA. The CDR3 has 13 amino acids. The variable domain in full, completed from reference TRBV7-2 and TRBJ1-5, reads GAGVSQSPSNKVTEKGKDVELRCDPISGHTALYWYRQSLGQGLEFLIYFQGNSAPDKSGLPSDRFSAERTGGSVSTLTIQRTQQEDSAVYLCASSFGGPEPQHFGDGTRLSIL.

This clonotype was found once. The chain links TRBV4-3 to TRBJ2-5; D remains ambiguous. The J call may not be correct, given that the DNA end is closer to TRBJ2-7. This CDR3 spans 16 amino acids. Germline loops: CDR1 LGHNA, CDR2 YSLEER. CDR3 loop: CASSQDRGVRAYEQYF. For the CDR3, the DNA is TGCGCCAGCAGCCAAGATCGTGGGGTTAGGGCCTACGAGCAGTACTTC.

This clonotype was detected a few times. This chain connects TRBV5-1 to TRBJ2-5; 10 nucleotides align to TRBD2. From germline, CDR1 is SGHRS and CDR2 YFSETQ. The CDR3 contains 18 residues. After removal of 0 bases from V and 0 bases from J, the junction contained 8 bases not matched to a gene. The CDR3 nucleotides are TGCGCCAGCAGCTTGGCTGCTCTAGCGGGGGCCCACCAAGAGACCCAGTACTTC. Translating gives CASSLAALAGAHQETQYF.